The 16 T cell receptor beta chains below all came from one sample that was sequenced in a study of alternative splicing in chronic myeloid leukemia remission. Study context: Trial remission samples were taken at major or complete molecular response, at 12 or 24 months.

Each library started from approximately 1,000 ng total RNA with poly-A enrichment. TCRdb reanalyzed the bulk RNA-seq reads, giving one entry per CDR3 protein sequence and no DNA. The sample has roughly 160 distinct CDR3 sequences; roughly 94% are singletons. This material consisted of PBMCs or total blood leukocytes (not recorded which), taken during remission. These receptors were collected from an adult with chronic myeloid leukemia.

The V gene is TRBV20-1, the J gene TRBJ2-7; TCRdb's assignment of TRBD2 cannot be checked, as there is no DNA. Germline values: CDR1 DFQATT, CDR2 SNEGSKA (reference sequence). This CDR3 has 12 amino acids. The CDR3 loop reads CSARGGGREQYF.

This chain links TRBV6-5 with TRBJ1-1. CDR3 length: 15 amino acids. Germline values: CDR1 MNHEY, CDR2 SVGAGI. The CDR3 here is CASSQRDRLNTEAFF.

The rearrangement uses TRBV12-3 or TRBV12-4 and TRBJ1-1. This CDR3 comprises 14 residues. CDR3 residues: CASSFQGTNTEAFF.

The chain combines TRBV19 with TRBJ2-3. Germline V lookup: CDR1 LNHDA, CDR2 SQIVND (reference sequence). The CDR3 spans 13 residues. CDR3: CASSIQLTDTQYF.

This clonotype was detected only once. The genes are TRBV28 and TRBJ1-6. There are 14 residues in the CDR3. Per germline, CDR1 MDHEN and CDR2 SYDVKM. Here the CDR3 reads CASSLNQRNSPLHF.

The V and J genes are TRBV7-9 and TRBJ1-1; TCRdb outputs TRBD1, but without DNA this stays unchecked. There are 12 residues in the CDR3. CDR1 and CDR2 (germline): SEHNR, FQNEAQ (reference sequence). CDR3 region: CASSPTGTEAFF.

The chain has TRBV9 and TRBJ1-6. CDR1 and CDR2 from the germline V gene are SGDLS and YYNGEE. The CDR3 is 13 amino acids. The CDR3 protein is CASRQGADSPLHF. Combining the CDR3 with reference TRBV9 and TRBJ1-6 gives the whole variable domain DSGVTQTPKHLITATGQRVTLRCSPRSGDLSVYWYQQSLDQGLQFLIQYYNGEERAKGNILERFSAQQFPDLHSELNLSSLELGDSALYFCASRQGADSPLHFGNGTRLTVT.

The rearrangement links TRBV6-5 to TRBJ1-2. Per germline, CDR1 MNHEY and CDR2 SVGAGI. The CDR3 is 11 amino acids. CDR3 protein: CASTRGNGYTF.

This clonotype was recorded once. The J gene is TRBJ2-5, the V gene TRBV28; TCRdb names TRBD1, which stays unverified in the absence of DNA. The CDR3 runs 13 residues. CDR1 and CDR2 from the germline V gene are MDHEN and SYDVKM. The chain's CDR3 is CASSFRGQETQYF.

The table lists this clonotype with a count of one. This CDR3 reads CASSRGGQENTEAFF. This chain uses TRBV5-1 with TRBJ1-1. The germline V gene encodes CDR1 SGHRS and CDR2 YFSETQ. CDR3 length equals 15 residues.

The chain combines TRBV2 with TRBJ2-1. CDR1 SNHLY and CDR2 FYNNEI come from the germline V gene. This CDR3 contains 11 residues. The CDR3 loop is CASTTDNEQFF.

The V gene is TRBV12-3 or TRBV12-4, the J gene TRBJ2-3; TCRdb proposes TRBD1, but this gene call is untestable without DNA. This CDR3 contains 19 residues. This chain's CDR3 is CASSLPGQDTLRNTDTQYF.

This chain connects TRBV7-9 to TRBJ1-1. In germline, CDR1 is SEHNR, CDR2 FQNEAQ (reference sequence). The CDR3 length is 12 residues. CDR3 sequence reads: CASSLQDTEAFF.

J is TRBJ1-2 and V is TRBV12-3 or TRBV12-4. The CDR3 is 16 amino acids. CDR3 region: CASSPSPGRTRLGYTF.

The chain joins TRBV28 to TRBJ2-7; TCRdb's D gene call, TRBD2, goes unchecked for lack of DNA. This CDR3 is built from 11 residues. The germline V gene encodes CDR1 MDHEN and CDR2 SYDVKM. The CDR3 here is CASSGGGEQYF. Using reference TRBV28 and TRBJ2-7 for the parts outside the CDR3, the full variable domain is DVKVTQSSRYLVKRTGEKVFLECVQDMDHENMFWYRQDPGLGLRLIYFSYDVKMKEKGDIPEGYSVSREKKERFSLILESASTNQTSMYLCASSGGGEQYFGPGTRLTVT.

This chain links TRBV24-1 with TRBJ2-1; TCRdb lists TRBD2, though no DNA is available to test this call. This CDR3 spans 14 amino acids. The germline CDR1 and CDR2 sequences are KGHDR and SFDVKD. This CDR3 is CATSGGQSYNEQFF.